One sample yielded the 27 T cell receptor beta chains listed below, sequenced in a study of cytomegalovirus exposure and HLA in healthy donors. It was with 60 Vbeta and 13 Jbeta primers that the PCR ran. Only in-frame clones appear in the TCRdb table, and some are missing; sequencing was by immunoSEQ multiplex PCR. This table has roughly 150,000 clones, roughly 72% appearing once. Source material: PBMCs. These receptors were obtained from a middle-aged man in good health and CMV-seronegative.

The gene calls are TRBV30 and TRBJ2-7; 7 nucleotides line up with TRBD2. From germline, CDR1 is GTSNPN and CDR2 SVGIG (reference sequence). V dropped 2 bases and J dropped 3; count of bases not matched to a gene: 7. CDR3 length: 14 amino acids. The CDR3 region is CAWSRLAGFYEQYF. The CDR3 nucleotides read TGTGCCTGGAGTAGGTTAGCGGGTTTCTACGAGCAGTACTTC.

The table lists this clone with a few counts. The CDR3 bases are TGTGCCAGCAGTTACTACATCGTCGGGAGGACTGAAGCTTTCTTT. Translating gives CASSYYIVGRTEAFF. The chain joins TRBV6-5 to TRBJ1-1, with D unclear. The V end was cut by 1 base, the J end by 5 bases, with 14 bases between. Germline assignment: CDR1 MNHEY and CDR2 SVGAGI. The CDR3 has 15 amino acids.

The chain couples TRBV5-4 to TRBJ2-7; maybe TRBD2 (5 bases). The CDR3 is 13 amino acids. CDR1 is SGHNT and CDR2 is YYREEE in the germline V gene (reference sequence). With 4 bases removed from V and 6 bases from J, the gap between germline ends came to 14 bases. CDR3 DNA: TGTGCCAGCAGCAGGGAGTCGGGTACCGAGCAGTACTTC. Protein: CASSRESGTEQYF. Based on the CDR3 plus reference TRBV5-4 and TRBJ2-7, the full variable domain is ETGVTQSPTHLIKTRGQQVTLRCSSQSGHNTVSWYQQALGQGPQFIFQYYREEENGRGNFPPRFSGLQFPNYSSELNVNALELDDSALYLCASSRESGTEQYFGPGTRLTVT.

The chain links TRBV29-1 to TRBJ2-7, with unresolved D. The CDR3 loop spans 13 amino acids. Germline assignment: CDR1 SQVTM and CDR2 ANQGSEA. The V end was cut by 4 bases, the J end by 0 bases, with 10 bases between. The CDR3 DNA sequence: TGCAGCGTTGTTGAGTCGAGCTCCTACGAGCAGTACTTC. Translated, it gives CSVVESSSYEQYF.

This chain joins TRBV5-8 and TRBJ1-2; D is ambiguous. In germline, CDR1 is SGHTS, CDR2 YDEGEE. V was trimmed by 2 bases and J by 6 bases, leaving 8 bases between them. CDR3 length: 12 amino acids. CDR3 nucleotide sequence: TGTGCCAGCAGCTTCGCGGGTCATGGCTACACCTTC. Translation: CASSFAGHGYTF.

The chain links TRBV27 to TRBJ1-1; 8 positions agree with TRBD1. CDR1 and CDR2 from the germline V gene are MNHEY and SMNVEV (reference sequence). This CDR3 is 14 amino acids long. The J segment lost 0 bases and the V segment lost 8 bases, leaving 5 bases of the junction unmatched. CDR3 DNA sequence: TGTGCCAGCTCACAGGGGGGCTTGAACACTGAAGCTTTCTTT. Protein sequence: CASSQGGLNTEAFF.

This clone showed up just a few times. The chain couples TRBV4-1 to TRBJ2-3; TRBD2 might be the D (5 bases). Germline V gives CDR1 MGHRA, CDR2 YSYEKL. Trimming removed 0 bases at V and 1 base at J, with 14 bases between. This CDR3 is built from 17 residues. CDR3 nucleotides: TGCGCCAGCAGCCAAGATGAGGTACTAGGTGGCACAGATACGCAGTATTTT. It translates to CASSQDEVLGGTDTQYF.

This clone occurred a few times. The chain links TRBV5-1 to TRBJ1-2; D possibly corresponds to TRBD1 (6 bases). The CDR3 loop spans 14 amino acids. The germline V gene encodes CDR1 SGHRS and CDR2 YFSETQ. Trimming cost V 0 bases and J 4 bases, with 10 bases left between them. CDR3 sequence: CASSLDGRGYGYTF. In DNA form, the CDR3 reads TGCGCCAGCAGCTTGGACGGCAGGGGCTATGGCTACACCTTC.

DNA of the CDR3: TGTGCCAGCAGCTACAGGGAGGAAGTTAATGAAAAACTGTTTTTT. Protein sequence: CASSYREEVNEKLFF. The chain is built from TRBV6-6 and TRBJ1-4; a weak D match, TRBD1 (6 bases). The germline V gene has CDR1 MNHNY and CDR2 SVGAGI (reference sequence). V lost 6 bases, J lost 4 bases, and 15 bases lay in between. The CDR3 contains 15 residues.

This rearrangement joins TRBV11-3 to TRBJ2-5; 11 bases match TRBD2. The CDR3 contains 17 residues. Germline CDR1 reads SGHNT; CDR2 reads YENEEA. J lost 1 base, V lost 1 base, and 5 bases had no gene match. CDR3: CASSLGPLAGGQETQYF. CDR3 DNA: TGTGCCAGCAGCTTAGGACCCCTAGCGGGAGGCCAAGAGACCCAGTACTTC.

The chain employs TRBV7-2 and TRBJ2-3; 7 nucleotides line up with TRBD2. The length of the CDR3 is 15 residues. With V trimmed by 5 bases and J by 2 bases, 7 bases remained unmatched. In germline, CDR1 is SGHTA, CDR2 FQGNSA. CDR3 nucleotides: TGTGCCAGCAGCCCGTGGCGGGAGCCCACAGATACGCAGTATTTT. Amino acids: CASSPWREPTDTQYF. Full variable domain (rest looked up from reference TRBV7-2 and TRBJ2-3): GAGVSQSPSNKVTEKGKDVELRCDPISGHTALYWYRQSLGQGLEFLIYFQGNSAPDKSGLPSDRFSAERTGGSVSTLTIQRTQQEDSAVYLCASSPWREPTDTQYFGPGTRLTVL.

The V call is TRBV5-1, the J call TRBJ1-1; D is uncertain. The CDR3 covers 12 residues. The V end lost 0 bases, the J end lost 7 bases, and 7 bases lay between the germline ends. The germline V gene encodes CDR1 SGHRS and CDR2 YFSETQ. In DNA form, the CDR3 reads TGCGCCAGCAGCTTGGTTCGCAGTGAAGCTTTCTTT. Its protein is CASSLVRSEAFF.

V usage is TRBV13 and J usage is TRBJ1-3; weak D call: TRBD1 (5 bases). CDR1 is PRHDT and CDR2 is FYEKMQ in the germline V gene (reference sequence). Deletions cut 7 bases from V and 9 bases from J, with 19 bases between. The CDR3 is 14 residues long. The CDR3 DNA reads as TGTGCCAGCACCTCAGGGCTCTCCTCGGTCACCATATATTTT. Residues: CASTSGLSSVTIYF. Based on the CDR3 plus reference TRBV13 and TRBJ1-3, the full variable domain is AAGVIQSPRHLIKEKRETATLKCYPIPRHDTVYWYQQGPGQDPQFLISFYEKMQSDKGSIPDRFSAQQFSDYHSELNMSSLELGDSALYFCASTSGLSSVTIYFGEGSWLTVV.

The CDR3, as DNA: TGCGCCAGCAGCGCCGCGAGGAACACTGAAGCTTTCTTT. This encodes CASSAARNTEAFF. This chain joins TRBV5-1 and TRBJ1-1; D uncertain. Between the trimmed V and J ends, which lost 4 bases and 1 base, there was a span of 8 bases. This CDR3 is 13 amino acids long. Germline lookup yields CDR1 SGHRS and CDR2 YFSETQ. The entire variable domain, with the rest obtained from reference TRBV5-1 and TRBJ1-1, is as follows: KAGVTQTPRYLIKTRGQQVTLSCSPISGHRSVSWYQQTPGQGLQFLFEYFSETQRNKGNFPGRFSGRQFSNSRSEMNVSTLELGDSALYLCASSAARNTEAFFGQGTRLTVV.

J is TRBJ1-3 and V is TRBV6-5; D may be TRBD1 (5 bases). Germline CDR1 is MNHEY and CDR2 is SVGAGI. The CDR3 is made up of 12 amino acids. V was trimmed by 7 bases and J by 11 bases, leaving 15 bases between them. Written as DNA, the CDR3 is TGTGCCAGCACCAACCAAGGGGCGGCCATATATTTT. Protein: CASTNQGAAIYF.

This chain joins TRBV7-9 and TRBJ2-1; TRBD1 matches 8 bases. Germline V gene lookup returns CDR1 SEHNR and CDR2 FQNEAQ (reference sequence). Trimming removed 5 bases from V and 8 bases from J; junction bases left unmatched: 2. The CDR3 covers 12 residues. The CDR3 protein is CASSQGAYEQFF. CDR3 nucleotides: TGTGCCAGCAGCCAGGGGGCGTATGAGCAGTTCTTC.

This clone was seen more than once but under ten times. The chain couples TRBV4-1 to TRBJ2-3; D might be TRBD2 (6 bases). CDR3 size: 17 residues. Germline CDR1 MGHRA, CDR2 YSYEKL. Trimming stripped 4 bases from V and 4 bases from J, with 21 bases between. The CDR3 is CASSRGSGGSFADTQYF. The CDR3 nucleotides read TGCGCCAGCAGCCGAGGGTCTGGGGGGAGTTTCGCAGATACGCAGTATTTT.

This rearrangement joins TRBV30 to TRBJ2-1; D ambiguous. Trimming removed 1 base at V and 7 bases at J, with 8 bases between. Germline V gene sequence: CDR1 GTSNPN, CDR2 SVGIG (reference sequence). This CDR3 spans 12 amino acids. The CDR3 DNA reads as TGTGCCTGGAGTGCAACTATGAATGAGCAGTTCTTC. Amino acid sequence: CAWSATMNEQFF.

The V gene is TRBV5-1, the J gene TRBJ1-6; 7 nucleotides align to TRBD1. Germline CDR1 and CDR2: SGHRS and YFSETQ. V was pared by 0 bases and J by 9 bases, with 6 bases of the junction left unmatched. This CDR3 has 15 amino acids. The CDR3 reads CASSLATGRFSPLHF. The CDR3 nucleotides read TGCGCCAGCAGCTTGGCGACAGGGCGATTTTCACCCCTCCACTTT.

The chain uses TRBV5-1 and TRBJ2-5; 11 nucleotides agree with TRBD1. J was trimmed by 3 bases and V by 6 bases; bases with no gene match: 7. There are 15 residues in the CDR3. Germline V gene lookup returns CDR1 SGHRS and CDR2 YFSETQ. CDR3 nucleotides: TGCGCCAGCAACCTTCGGACAGGGGGCGAAGAGACCCAGTACTTC. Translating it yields CASNLRTGGEETQYF.

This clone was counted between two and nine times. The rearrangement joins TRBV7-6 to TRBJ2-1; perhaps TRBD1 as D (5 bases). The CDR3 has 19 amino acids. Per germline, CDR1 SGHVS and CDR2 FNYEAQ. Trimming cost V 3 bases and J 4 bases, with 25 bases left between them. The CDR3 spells CASSFGASNPRLPYNEQFF. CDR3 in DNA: TGTGCCAGCAGCTTTGGGGCTAGTAATCCCCGACTTCCATACAATGAGCAGTTCTTC.

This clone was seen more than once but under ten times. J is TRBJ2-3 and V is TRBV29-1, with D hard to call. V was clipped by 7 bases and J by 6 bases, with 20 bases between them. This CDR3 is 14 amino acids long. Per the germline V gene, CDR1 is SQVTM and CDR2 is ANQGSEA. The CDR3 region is CSAVRATPEDTQYF. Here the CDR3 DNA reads TGCAGCGCCGTGAGAGCAACCCCGGAGGATACGCAGTATTTT.

In DNA, the CDR3 is TGCAGCGTTGCGGGCTCTGGGGCCAACGTCCTGACTTTC. Translation: CSVAGSGANVLTF. The rearrangement joins TRBV29-1 to TRBJ2-6; D is ambiguous. The germline gives CDR1 SQVTM, CDR2 ANQGSEA. Trimming took 4 bases from V and 0 from J, leaving 4 bases between them. The CDR3 has 13 amino acids.

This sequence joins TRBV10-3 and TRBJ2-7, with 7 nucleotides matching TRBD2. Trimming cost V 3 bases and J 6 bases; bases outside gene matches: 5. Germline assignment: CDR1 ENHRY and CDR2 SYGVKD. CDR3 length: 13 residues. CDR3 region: CAISDRREGEQYF. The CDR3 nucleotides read TGTGCCATCAGTGACCGAAGGGAGGGCGAGCAGTACTTC.

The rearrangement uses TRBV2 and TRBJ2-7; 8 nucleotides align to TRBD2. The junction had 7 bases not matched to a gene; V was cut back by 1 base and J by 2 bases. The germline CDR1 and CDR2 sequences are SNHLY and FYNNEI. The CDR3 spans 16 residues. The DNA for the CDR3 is TGTGCCAGCAGTGAAGATGGGGGCGGGGGGACCTACGAGCAGTACTTC. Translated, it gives CASSEDGGGGTYEQYF.

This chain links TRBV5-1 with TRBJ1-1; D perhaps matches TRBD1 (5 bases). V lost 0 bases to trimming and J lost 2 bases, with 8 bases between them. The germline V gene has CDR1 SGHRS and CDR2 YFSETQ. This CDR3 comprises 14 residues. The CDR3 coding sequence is TGCGCCAGCAGCTTGGGGGGCCATAACACTGAAGCTTTCTTT. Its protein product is CASSLGGHNTEAFF.

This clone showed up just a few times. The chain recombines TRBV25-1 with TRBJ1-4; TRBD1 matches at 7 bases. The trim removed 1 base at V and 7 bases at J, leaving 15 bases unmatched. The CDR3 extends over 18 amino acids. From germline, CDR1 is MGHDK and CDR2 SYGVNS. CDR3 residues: CASSEFGTVPSVREKLFF. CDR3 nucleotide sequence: TGTGCCAGCAGTGAATTTGGGACAGTCCCCTCGGTGCGTGAAAAACTGTTTTTT.